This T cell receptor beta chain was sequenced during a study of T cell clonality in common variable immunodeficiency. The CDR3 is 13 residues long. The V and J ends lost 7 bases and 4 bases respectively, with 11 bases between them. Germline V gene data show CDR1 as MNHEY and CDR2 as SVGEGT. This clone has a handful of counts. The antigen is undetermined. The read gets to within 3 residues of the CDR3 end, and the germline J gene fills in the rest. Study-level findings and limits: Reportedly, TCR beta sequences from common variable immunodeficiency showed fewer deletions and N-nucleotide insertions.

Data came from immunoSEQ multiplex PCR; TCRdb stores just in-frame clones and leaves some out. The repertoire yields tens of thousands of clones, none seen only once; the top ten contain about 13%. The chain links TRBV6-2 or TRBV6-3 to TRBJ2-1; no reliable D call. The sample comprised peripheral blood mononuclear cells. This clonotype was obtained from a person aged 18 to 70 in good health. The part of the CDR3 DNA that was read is TGTGCCAGCACCCAGACGGGTTACAATGAG. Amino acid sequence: CASTQTGYNE. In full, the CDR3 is CASTQTGYNEQFF.